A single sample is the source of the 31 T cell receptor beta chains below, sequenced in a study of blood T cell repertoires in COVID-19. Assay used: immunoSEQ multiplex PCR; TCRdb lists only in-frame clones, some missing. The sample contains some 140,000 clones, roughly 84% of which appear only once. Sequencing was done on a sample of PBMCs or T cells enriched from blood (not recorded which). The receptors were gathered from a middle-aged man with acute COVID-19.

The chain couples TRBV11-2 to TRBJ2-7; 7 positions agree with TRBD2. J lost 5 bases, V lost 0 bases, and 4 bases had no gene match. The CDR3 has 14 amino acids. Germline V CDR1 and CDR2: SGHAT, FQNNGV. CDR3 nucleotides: TGTGCCAGCAGCTTAGATCCTAGCGGCCACGAGCAGTACTTC. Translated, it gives CASSLDPSGHEQYF.

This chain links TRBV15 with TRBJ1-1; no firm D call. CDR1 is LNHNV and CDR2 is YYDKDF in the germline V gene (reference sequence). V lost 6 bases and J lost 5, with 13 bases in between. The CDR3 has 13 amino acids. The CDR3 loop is CATRPRTGTEAFF. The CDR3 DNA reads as TGTGCCACCAGACCAAGGACTGGGACTGAAGCTTTCTTT.

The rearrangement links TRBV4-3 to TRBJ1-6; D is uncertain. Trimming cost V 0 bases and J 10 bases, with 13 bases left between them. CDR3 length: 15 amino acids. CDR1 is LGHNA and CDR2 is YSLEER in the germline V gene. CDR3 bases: TGCGCCAGCAGCCAAGATAGAGAGGGTGGATCACCCCTCCACTTT. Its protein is CASSQDREGGSPLHF.

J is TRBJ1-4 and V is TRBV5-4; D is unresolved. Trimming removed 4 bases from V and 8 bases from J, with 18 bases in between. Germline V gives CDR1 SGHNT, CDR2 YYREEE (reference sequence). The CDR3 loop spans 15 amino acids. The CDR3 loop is CASSPGREWREKLFF. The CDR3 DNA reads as TGTGCCAGCAGCCCAGGTCGTGAATGGAGGGAAAAACTGTTTTTT.

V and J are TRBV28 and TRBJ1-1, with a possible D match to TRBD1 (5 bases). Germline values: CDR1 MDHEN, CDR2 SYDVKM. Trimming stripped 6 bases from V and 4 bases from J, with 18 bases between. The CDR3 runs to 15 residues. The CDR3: CASRPPGMIGTEAFF. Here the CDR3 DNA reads TGTGCCAGCAGACCTCCAGGGATGATTGGCACTGAAGCTTTCTTT.

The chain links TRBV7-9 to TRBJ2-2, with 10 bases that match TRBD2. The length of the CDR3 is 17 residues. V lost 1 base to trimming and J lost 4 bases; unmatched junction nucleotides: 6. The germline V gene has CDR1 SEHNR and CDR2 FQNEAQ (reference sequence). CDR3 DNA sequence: TGTGCCAGCAGCTTAGAAGGTAGCGGGAGGATCACCGGGGAGCTGTTTTTT. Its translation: CASSLEGSGRITGELFF.

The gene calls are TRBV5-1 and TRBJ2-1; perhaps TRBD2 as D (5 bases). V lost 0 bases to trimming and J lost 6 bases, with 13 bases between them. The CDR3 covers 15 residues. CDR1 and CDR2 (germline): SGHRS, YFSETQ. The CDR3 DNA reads TGCGCCAGCAGCTTGGAGACTAATCCTCCCAATGAGCAGTTCTTC. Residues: CASSLETNPPNEQFF.

In DNA form, the CDR3 reads TGTGCCAGCAGCTTAGCAACGAGCTCCTATAATTCACCCCTCCACTTT. It encodes CASSLATSSYNSPLHF. The chain links TRBV7-8 to TRBJ1-6, with D hard to call. This CDR3 has 16 amino acids. V was cut by 0 bases and J by 0 bases, with 6 bases left in between. CDR1 and CDR2 from the germline V gene are SGHVS and FQNEAQ.

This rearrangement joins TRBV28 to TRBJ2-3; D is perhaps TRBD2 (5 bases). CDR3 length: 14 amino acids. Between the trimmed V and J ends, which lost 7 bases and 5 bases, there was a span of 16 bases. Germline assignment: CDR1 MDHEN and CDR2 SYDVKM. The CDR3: CASIRTHGEDTQYF. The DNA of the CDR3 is TGTGCCAGCATCAGGACTCATGGGGAAGATACGCAGTATTTT.

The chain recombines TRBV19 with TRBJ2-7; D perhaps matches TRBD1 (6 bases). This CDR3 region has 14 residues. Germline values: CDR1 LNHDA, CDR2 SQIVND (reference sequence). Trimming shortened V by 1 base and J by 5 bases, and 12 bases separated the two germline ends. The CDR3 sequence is CASSIGQGSHEQYF. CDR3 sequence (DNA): TGTGCCAGTAGTATAGGGCAGGGGTCCCACGAGCAGTACTTC.

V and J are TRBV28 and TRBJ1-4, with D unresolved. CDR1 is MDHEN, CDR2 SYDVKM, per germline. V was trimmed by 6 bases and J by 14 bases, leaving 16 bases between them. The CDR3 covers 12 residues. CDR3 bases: TGTGCCAGCAGGACTATAGGAAAAGTTCTGTTTTTT. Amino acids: CASRTIGKVLFF.

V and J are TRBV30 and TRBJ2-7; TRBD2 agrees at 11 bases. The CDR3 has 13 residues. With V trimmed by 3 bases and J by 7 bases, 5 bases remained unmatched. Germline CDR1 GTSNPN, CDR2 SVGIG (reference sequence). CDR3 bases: TGTGCCTGGAGACTAGCGGGAGTGAAAGAGCAGTACTTC. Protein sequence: CAWRLAGVKEQYF. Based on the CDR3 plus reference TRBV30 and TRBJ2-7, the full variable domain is SQTIHQWPATLVQPVGSPLSLECTVEGTSNPNLYWYRQAAGRGLQLLFYSVGIGQISSEVPQNLSASRPQDRQFILSSKKLLLSDSGFYLCAWRLAGVKEQYFGPGTRLTVT.

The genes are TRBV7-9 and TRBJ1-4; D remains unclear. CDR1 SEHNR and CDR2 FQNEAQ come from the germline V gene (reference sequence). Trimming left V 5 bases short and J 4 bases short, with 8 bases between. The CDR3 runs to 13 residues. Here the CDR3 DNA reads TGTGCCAGCAGCCCCCCACTTAATGAAAAACTGTTTTTT. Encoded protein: CASSPPLNEKLFF.

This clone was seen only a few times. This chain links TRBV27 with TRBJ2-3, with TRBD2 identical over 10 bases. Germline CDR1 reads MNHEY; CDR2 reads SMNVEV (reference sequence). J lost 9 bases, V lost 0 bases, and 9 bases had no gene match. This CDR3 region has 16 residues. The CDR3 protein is CASSLSGQREGGTQYF. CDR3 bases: TGTGCCAGCAGTTTATCGGGGCAGCGGGAGGGAGGAACGCAGTATTTT.

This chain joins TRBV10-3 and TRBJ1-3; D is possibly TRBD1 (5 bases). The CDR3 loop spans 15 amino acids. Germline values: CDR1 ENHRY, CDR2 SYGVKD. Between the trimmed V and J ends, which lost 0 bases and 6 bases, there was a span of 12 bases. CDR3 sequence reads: CAISESGRAENTIYF. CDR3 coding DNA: TGTGCCATCAGTGAGTCGGGCAGGGCGGAAAACACCATATATTTT.

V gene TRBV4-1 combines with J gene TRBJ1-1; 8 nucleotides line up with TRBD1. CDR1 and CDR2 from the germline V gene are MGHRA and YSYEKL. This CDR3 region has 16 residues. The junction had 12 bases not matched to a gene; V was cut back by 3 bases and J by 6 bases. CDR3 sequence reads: CASSQATTGGLPEAFF. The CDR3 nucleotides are TGCGCCAGCAGCCAGGCCACTACAGGGGGGTTACCTGAAGCTTTCTTT.

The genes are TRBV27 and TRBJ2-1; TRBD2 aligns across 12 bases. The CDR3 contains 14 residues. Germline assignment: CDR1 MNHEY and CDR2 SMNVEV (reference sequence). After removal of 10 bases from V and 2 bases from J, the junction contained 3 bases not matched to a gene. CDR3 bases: TGTGCCACCACTAGCGGGAGGCCCTACAATGAGCAGTTCTTC. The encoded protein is CATTSGRPYNEQFF.

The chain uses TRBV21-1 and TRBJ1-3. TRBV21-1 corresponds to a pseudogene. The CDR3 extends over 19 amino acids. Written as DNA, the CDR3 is TGTGCCAGCAGCAAAGCGCTTCGGGTATCCCTTTCATCGGGAAACACCATATATTTT. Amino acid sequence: CASSKALRVSLSSGNTIYF.

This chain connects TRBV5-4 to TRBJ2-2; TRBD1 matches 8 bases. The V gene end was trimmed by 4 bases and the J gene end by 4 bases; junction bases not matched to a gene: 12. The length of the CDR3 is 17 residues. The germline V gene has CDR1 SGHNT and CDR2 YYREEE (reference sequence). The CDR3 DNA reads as TGTGCCAGCAGCACCCCCTGGCAGGGGGCATCCACCGGGGAGCTGTTTTTT. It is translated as CASSTPWQGASTGELFF.

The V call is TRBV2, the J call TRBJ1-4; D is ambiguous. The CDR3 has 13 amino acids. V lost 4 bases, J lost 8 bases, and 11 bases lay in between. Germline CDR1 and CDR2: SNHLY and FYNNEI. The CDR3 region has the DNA TGTGCCAGCAGTGTGGAGGGTCGGGAAAAACTGTTTTTT. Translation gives CASSVEGREKLFF.

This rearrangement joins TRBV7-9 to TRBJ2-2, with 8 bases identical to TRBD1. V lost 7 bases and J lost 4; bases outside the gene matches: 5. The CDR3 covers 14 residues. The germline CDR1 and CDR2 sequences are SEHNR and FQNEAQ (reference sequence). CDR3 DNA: TGTGCCAGCACCCCGACAGGGGCCACCGGGGAGCTGTTTTTT. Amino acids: CASTPTGATGELFF.

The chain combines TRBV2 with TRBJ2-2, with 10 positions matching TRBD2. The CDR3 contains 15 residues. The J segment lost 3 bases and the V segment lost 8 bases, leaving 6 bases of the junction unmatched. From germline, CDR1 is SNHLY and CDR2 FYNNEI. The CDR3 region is CASSPGLAYTGELFF. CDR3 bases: TGTGCCAGCTCCCCGGGACTAGCGTACACCGGGGAGCTGTTTTTT.

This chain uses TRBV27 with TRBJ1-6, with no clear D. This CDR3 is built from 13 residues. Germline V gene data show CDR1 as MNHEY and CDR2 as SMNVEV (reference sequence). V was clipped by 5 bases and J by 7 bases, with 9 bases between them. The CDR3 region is CASSLGPNSPLHF. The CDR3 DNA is TGTGCCAGCAGTCTTGGCCCGAATTCACCCCTCCACTTT.

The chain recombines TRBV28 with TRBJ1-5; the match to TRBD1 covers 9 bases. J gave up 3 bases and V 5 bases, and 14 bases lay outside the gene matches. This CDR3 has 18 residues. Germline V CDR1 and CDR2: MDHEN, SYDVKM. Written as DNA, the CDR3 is TGTGCCAGCAGTCCGCATTTGGGACAGGGAGAATCCAATCAGCCCCAGCATTTT. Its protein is CASSPHLGQGESNQPQHF.

The CDR3 DNA sequence: TGTGCCTGGGCCCCTTGGACAGGGGATGTGTACATGAACACTGAAGCTTTCTTT. The encoded protein is CAWAPWTGDVYMNTEAFF. This chain links TRBV30 with TRBJ1-1; 9 bases are shared with TRBD1. The V segment lost 5 bases and the J segment 0 bases; nucleotides outside the gene matches: 16. Germline V CDR1 and CDR2: GTSNPN, SVGIG (reference sequence). The CDR3 totals 18 residues. Full variable domain (remainder filled in from reference TRBV30 and TRBJ1-1): SQTIHQWPATLVQPVGSPLSLECTVEGTSNPNLYWYRQAAGRGLQLLFYSVGIGQISSEVPQNLSASRPQDRQFILSSKKLLLSDSGFYLCAWAPWTGDVYMNTEAFFGQGTRLTVV.

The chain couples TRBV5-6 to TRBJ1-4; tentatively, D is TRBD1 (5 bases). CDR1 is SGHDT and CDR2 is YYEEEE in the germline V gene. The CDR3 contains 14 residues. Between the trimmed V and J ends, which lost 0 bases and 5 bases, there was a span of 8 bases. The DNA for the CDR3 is TGTGCCAGCAGCTTGGATGCAGGGAATGAAAAACTGTTTTTT. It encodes CASSLDAGNEKLFF. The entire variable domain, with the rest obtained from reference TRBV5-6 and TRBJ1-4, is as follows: DAGVTQSPTHLIKTRGQQVTLRCSPKSGHDTVSWYQQALGQGPQFIFQYYEEEERQRGNFPDRFSGHQFPNYSSELNVNALLLGDSALYLCASSLDAGNEKLFFGSGTQLSVL.

Written as DNA, the CDR3 is TGTGCCAGCAGCTCAACCGGGGGAGGGATCGGGTGGAGTGGCTACACCTTC. Translation gives CASSSTGGGIGWSGYTF. This sequence joins TRBV9 and TRBJ1-2; a weak D match, TRBD1 (5 bases). V lost 4 bases and J lost 7, with 26 bases in between. Germline CDR1 SGDLS, CDR2 YYNGEE. This CDR3 is built from 17 residues. Full variable domain (missing parts from reference TRBV9 and TRBJ1-2): DSGVTQTPKHLITATGQRVTLRCSPRSGDLSVYWYQQSLDQGLQFLIQYYNGEERAKGNILERFSAQQFPDLHSELNLSSLELGDSALYFCASSSTGGGIGWSGYTFGSGTRLTVV.

CDR3 sequence (DNA): TGTGCCAGCAGCCAAGGAATTGGCAGCAATCAGCCCCAGCATTTT. It specifies CASSQGIGSNQPQHF. The chain joins TRBV3-1 (or the pseudogene TRBV3-2) to TRBJ1-5; D gene unclear. Trimming shortened V by 1 base and J by 1 base, and 8 bases separated the two germline ends. The CDR3 extends over 15 amino acids. Per the germline V gene, CDR1 is LGHDT and CDR2 is YNNKEL (reference sequence).

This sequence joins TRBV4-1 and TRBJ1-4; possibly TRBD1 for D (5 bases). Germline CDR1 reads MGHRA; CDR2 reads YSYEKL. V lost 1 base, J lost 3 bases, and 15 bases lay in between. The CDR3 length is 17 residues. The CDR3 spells CASSQAILKGSNEKLFF. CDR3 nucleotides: TGCGCCAGCAGCCAAGCAATCCTCAAGGGGTCTAATGAAAAACTGTTTTTT.

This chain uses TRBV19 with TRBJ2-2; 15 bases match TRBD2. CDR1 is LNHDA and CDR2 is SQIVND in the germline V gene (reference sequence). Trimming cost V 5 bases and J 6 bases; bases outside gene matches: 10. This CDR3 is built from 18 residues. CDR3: CASSPRTSGRARAGELFF. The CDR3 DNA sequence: TGTGCCAGTAGTCCTCGGACTAGCGGGAGGGCCAGGGCCGGGGAGCTGTTTTTT.

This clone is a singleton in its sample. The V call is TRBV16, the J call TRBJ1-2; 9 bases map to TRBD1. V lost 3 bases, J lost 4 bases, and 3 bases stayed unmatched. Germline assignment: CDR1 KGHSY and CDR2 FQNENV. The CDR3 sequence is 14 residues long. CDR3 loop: CASSQTGGAYGYTF. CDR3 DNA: TGTGCCAGCAGCCAGACAGGGGGTGCCTATGGCTACACCTTC.